This T cell receptor beta chain was sequenced in a study of blood T cell repertoires in COVID-19 (dated by TCRdb to 2020 to 2022). As for the study more broadly: The collaborator samples originated in the United States, Italy and Spain and spanned the acute and convalescent phases of COVID-19. HLA class I and class II types, where available, came from metadata supplied by the sample provider rather than from assay-based typing. The material from the prospective study consisted of cDNA or gDNA derived from T cells, B-cell-depleted T cells, or PBMCs. A de-identified subject ID, COVID-19 status, age in years and sex were almost always included in the sample metadata. The samples were drawn from the first 160 participants of the ongoing ImmuneRACE study and from 950 to 1,500 subjects provided by 6 global collaborators. Subjects who had been exposed to COVID-19, were actively infected with it, or had recovered from it provided the deeply sampled blood TCRbeta repertoires that made up the dataset. The repertoires were released in a freely available public database meant as a resource for research on the immune response to SARS-CoV-2. Broader findings and caveats from the paper: Clinical and demographic metadata were provided uncurated, with the amount varying by source and participant.

TCRbeta CDR3 regions were amplified from genomic DNA using the immunoSEQ Assay, a bias-controlled multiplex PCR. In the original analysis: The number of nucleated cells in each sample was estimated from the amplification of reference gene primers within the assay. To quantify the absolute abundance of each unique TCRbeta CDR3 rearrangement, sequence reads were collapsed and filtered. For each sample, productive Simpson clonality was calculated by taking the square root of Simpson's diversity index across productive rearrangements. The table comes from immuneACCESS by way of TCRdb, which keeps in-frame sequences with V and J called. Part of the clones is missing from these tables; in studies checked, under half for an unresolved V gene and the rest for unknown reasons. D and trimming come from the DNA, and the V and J calls and clone size come from that table. The sample records 200,000 to 300,000 clones, about 79% of which are singletons. The top ten clonotypes cover approximately 2.4% of the sample.

The germline V gene supplies CDR1 SQVTM and CDR2 ANQGSEA. The trim is 4 bases for V and 6 bases for J, with a gap of 12 bases between the germline ends. The CDR3 measures 12 amino acids from cysteine to phenylalanine. The retained sequence is limited to the CDR3, 36 bases, with the frame set at the first base. Regarding this clone: The specificity of this receptor is unknown. No base quality values were provided; no much bigger clone lies one nucleotide off.

Samples from volunteer blood donors who had recovered from COVID-19 were contributed by a second Seattle source. Whole blood was collected in K2EDTA tubes by collaborating institutions according to the institutions' own protocols. Collaborator samples were shipped for TCRbeta analysis as frozen whole blood, isolated PBMCs, or DNA extracted from either sample type. This clonotype was obtained from a man between 40 and 49 years old who had recovered from COVID-19. The sample comprised peripheral blood. The chain is encoded by TRBV29-1 joined to TRBJ1-2; the D segment cannot be called with confidence. The encoded CDR3 is CSVAQVPDGYTF. The base sequence is TGCAGCGTTGCCCAGGTACCGGATGGCTACACCTTC.